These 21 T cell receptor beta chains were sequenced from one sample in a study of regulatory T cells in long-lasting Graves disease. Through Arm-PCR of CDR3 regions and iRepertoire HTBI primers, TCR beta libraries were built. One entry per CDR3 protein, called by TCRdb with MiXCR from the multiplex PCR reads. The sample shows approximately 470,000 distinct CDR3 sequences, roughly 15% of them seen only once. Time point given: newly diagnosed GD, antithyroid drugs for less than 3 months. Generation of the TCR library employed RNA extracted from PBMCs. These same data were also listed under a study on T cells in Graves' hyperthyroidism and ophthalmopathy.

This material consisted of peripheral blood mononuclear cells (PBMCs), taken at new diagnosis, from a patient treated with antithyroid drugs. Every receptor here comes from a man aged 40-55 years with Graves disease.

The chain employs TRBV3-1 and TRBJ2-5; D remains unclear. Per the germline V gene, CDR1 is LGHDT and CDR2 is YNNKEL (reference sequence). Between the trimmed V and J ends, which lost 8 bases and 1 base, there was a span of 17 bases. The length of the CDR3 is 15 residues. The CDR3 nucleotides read TGTGCCAGCGCCCAGTTGGCCCGACTCCAAGAGACCCAGTACTTC. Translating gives CASAQLARLQETQYF.

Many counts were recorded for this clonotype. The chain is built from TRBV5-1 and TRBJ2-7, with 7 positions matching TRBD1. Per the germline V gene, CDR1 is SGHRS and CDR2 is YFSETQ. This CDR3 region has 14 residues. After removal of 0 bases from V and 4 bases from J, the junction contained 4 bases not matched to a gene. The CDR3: CASSLVGRGYEQYF. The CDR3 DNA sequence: TGCGCCAGCAGCTTGGTGGGCAGGGGGTACGAGCAGTACTTC.

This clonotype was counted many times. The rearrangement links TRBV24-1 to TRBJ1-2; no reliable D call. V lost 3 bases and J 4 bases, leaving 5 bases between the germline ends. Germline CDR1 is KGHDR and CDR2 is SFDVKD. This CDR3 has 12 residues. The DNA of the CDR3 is TGTGCCACCAGTGATAAAGGCTATGGCTACACCTTC. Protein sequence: CATSDKGYGYTF.

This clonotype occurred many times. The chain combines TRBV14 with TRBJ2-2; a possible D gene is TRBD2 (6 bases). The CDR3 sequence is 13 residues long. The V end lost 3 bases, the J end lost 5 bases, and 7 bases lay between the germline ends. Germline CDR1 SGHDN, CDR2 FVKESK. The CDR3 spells CASSQEGTGELFF. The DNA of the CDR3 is TGTGCCAGCAGCCAGGAGGGTACCGGGGAGCTGTTTTTT.

This CDR3 reads CASSPPTGSSYEQYF. CDR3 nucleotides: TGTGCCAGCAGTCCCCCGACAGGGAGCTCCTACGAGCAGTACTTC. The chain uses TRBV28 and TRBJ2-7; 7 bases are a match to TRBD1. V gave up 5 bases and J gave up 0 bases; unmatched junction bases: 7. CDR1 and CDR2 (germline): MDHEN, SYDVKM. This CDR3 has 15 amino acids.

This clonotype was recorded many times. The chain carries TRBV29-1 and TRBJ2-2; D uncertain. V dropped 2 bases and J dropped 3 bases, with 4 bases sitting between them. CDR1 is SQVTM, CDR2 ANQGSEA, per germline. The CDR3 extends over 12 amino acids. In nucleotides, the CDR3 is TGCAGCGTTGAACGGTACACCGGGGAGCTGTTTTTT. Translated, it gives CSVERYTGELFF.

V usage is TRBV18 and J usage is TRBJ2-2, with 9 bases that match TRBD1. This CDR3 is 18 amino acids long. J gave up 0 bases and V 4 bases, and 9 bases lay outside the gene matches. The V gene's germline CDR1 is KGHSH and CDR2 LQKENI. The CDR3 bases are TGTGCCAGCTCACACAGGGGGCAGGCGGGAGCGAACACCGGGGAGCTGTTTTTT. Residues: CASSHRGQAGANTGELFF.

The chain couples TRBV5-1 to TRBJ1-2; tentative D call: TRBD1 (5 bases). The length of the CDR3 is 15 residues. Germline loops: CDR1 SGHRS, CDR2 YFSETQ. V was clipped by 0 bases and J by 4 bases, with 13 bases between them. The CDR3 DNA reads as TGCGCCAGCAGCTTGGCGGAGCAGGGATTCTATGGCTACACCTTC. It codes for CASSLAEQGFYGYTF.

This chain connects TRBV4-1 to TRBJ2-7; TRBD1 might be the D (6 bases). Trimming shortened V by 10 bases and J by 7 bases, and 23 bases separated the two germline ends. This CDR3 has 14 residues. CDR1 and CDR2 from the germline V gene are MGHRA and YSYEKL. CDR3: CAIAEGHGIGEQYF. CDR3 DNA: TGCGCCATCGCTGAGGGACATGGTATAGGGGAGCAGTACTTC.

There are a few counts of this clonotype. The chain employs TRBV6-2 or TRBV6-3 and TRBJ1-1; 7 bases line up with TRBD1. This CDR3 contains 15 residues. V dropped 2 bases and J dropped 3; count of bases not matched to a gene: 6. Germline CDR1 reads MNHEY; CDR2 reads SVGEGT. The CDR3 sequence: CASSYETGWDTEAFF. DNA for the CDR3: TGTGCCAGCAGTTACGAGACAGGGTGGGACACTGAAGCTTTCTTT.

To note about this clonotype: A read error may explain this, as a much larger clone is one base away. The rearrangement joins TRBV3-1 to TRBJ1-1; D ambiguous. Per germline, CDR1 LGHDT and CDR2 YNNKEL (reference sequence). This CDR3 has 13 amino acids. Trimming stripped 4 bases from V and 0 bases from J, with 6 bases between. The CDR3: CASSRIMNTEAFF. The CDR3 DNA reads TGTGCCAGCAGCCGAATTATGAACACTGAAGCTTTCTTT.

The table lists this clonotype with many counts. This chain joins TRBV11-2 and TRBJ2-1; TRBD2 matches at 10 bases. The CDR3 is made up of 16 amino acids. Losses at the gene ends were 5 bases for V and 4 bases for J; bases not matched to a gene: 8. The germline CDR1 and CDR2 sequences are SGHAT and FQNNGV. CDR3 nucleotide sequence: TGTGCCAGCAGCCCCCACCTAGCGGGAGTGTACAATGAGCAGTTCTTC. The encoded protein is CASSPHLAGVYNEQFF.

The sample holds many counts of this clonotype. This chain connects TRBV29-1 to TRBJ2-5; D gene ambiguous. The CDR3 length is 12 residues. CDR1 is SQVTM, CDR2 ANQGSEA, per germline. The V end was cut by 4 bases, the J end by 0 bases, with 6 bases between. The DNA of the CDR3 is TGCAGCGTTGGTATCAACCAAGAGACCCAGTACTTC. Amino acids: CSVGINQETQYF.

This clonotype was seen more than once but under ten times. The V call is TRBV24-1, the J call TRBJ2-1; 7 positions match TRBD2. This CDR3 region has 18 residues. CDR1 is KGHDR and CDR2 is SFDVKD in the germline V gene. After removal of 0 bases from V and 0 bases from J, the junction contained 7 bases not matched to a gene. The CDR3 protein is CATSDLGAGVSSYNEQFF. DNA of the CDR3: TGTGCCACCAGTGATTTGGGGGCGGGGGTGAGCTCCTACAATGAGCAGTTCTTC.

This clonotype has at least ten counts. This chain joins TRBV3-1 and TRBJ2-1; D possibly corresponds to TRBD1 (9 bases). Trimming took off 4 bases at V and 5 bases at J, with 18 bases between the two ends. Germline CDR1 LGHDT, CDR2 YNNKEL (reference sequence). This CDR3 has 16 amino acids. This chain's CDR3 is CASSRRGGQGDNEQFF. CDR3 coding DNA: TGTGCCAGCAGCCGCCGGGGGGGACAGGGAGACAATGAGCAGTTCTTC.

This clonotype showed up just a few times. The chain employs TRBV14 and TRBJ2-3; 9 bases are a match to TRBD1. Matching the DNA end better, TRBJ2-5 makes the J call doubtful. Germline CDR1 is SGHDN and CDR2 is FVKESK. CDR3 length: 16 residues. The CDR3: CASSQTGGAKWETQYF. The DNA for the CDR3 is TGTGCCAGCAGCCAAACAGGGGGCGCGAAGTGGGAGACCCAGTACTTC.

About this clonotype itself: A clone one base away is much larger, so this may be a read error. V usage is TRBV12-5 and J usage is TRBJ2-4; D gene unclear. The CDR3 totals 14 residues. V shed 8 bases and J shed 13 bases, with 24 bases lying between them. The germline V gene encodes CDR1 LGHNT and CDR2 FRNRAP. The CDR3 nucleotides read TGTGCTAGTAAAGCTACCGTGGCCTACAATGAGCAGTACTTC. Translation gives CASKATVAYNEQYF.

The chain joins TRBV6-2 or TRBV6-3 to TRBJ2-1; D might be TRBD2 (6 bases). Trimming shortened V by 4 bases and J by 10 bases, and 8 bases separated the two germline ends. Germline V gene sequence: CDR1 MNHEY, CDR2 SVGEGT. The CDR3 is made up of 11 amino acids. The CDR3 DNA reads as TGTGCCAGCAGTTGGCTAGCGGAGCAGTTCTTC. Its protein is CASSWLAEQFF.

The CDR3 nucleotides are TGTGCCAGCAGTTACTCGGGACAGGGGGCGCGGTCACCCCTCCACTTT. This encodes CASSYSGQGARSPLHF. This sequence joins TRBV6-6 and TRBJ1-6, with 12 bases lining up with TRBD1. Germline values: CDR1 MNHNY, CDR2 SVGAGI (reference sequence). CDR3 length: 16 residues. The trim removed 0 bases at V and 10 bases at J, leaving 4 bases unmatched.

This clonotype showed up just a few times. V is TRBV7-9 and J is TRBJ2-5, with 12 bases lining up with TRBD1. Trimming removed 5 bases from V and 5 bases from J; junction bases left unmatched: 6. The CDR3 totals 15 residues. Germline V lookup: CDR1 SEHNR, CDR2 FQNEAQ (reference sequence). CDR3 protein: CASSPGQGAWETQYF. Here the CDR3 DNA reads TGTGCCAGCAGCCCGGGACAGGGGGCCTGGGAGACCCAGTACTTC.

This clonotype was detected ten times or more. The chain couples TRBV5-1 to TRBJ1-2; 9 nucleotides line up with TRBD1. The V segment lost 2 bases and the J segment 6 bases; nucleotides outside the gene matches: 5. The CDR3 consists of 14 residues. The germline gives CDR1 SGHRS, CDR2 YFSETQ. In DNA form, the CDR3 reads TGCGCCAGCAGCTTCCAACAGGGGGCGGATGGCTACACCTTC. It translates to CASSFQQGADGYTF.